This T cell receptor (beta chain) was found in a study of CD8+ T cells in alopecia areata. Germline assignment: CDR1 ENHRY and CDR2 SYGVKD. The CDR3 consists of 15 residues. V lost 2 bases, J lost 4 bases, and 4 bases stayed unmatched. In each case, RNA was isolated and then reverse transcribed into cDNA as the sequencing template. The table came from immunoSEQ multiplex PCR; TCRdb's copy has only in-frame clones and leaves some out. The data show roughly 250,000 clones, around two thirds seen once. The sequence came from a human donor with alopecia areata. Sequenced here: CD4+ T cells sorted from blood, sampled at week 0. The chain joins TRBV10-3 to TRBJ2-2, with 7 bases matching TRBD1. The CDR3 DNA reads TGTGCCATCAGTGAGGGACAGGCTCGCACCGGGGAGCTGTTTTTT. It is translated as CAISEGQARTGELFF.